These T cell receptor beta chains were read from a single sample in a study of blood T cell repertoires in COVID-19. The table came from immunoSEQ multiplex PCR; TCRdb's copy has only in-frame clones and leaves some out. Of approximately 75,000 clones listed, roughly four fifths were seen once; the top ten hold 6.9%. The sample was peripheral blood. The origin of the receptors is a man aged 30 to 39 with COVID-19, enrolled during active disease. CDR3s include the opening cysteine and the closing phenylalanine or tryptophan. Each record gives: V gene, J gene, CDR3 protein.

V: TRBV6-5; J: TRBJ1-1; CDR3: CASKRGWDTEAFF
V: TRBV11-3; J: TRBJ2-1; CDR3: CASRPGTSVYNEQFF
V: TRBV30; J: TRBJ1-1; CDR3: CALLYTEAFF
V: TRBV4-2; J: TRBJ2-1; CDR3: CASSQFLASPNEQFF
V: TRBV14; J: TRBJ1-2; CDR3: CASSPGVSYGYTF
V: TRBV19; J: TRBJ1-2; CDR3: CASSARDGRRYTF
V: TRBV6-6; J: TRBJ1-2; CDR3: CASSLRGPTRSDAGYTF
V: TRBV19; J: TRBJ2-3; CDR3: CASSLGGYGTDTQYF
V: TRBV6-1; J: TRBJ2-1; CDR3: CASSEGTSGSNEQFF
V: TRBV7-8; J: TRBJ2-7; CDR3: CASSIRGRYEQYF
V: TRBV2; J: TRBJ1-1; CDR3: CASSGQGAGTEAFF
V: TRBV2; J: TRBJ1-2; CDR3: CARRGLGAPDGYTF
V: TRBV7-9; J: TRBJ2-7; CDR3: CASTSSRGYEQYF
V: TRBV5-4; J: TRBJ2-5; CDR3: CASSPDASGRGQETQYF
V: TRBV2; J: TRBJ2-5; CDR3: CASSPGTGARGAQYF
V: TRBV11-2; J: TRBJ2-7; CDR3: CASSFQDRNFYEQYF
V: TRBV7-9; J: TRBJ2-7; CDR3: CASSLRPGQGSYEQYF
V: TRBV7-2; J: TRBJ1-2; CDR3: CASSLEGKTGGYTF
V: TRBV19; J: TRBJ1-6; CDR3: CASTRDSALNSPLHF
V: TRBV3-1/TRBV3-2; J: TRBJ2-7; CDR3: CASSPPGLPEQYF
V: TRBV28; J: TRBJ1-5; CDR3: CASSTGTSQPQHF
V: TRBV29-1; J: TRBJ1-2; CDR3: CSAPPPGFNYGYTF
V: TRBV12-5; J: TRBJ1-2; CDR3: CASGLDRGFNYGYTF
V: TRBV18; J: TRBJ1-1; CDR3: CASSPDSLNTEAFF
V: TRBV28; J: TRBJ1-2; CDR3: CASSARTVGYTF
V: TRBV5-4; J: TRBJ2-3; CDR3: CASSLGYSITDTQYF
V: TRBV4-1; J: TRBJ1-1; CDR3: CASSLTTGGTEAFF
V: TRBV29-1; J: TRBJ1-2; CDR3: CSVDMGAWGYTF
V: TRBV29-1; J: TRBJ2-1; CDR3: CSAPLGQGTYNEQFF
V: TRBV3-1/TRBV3-2; J: TRBJ2-1; CDR3: CASSQANHLQGHEQFF
V: TRBV4-2; J: TRBJ2-7; CDR3: CASSQAVQGGVEYF
V: TRBV10-3; J: TRBJ1-2; CDR3: CAIRGQGRGYTF
V: TRBV6-5; J: TRBJ2-7; CDR3: CASSRTSETYEQYF
V: TRBV9; J: TRBJ1-1; CDR3: CASSPRGVNTEAFF
V: TRBV7-2; J: TRBJ1-2; CDR3: CASSGTGRYGYTF
V: TRBV4-2; J: TRBJ2-2; CDR3: CASSRLRSGQGDTGELFF
V: TRBV11-3; J: TRBJ2-2; CDR3: CASSPVASGELFF
V: TRBV7-9; J: TRBJ2-5; CDR3: CASSLLAGYQETQYF
V: TRBV10-3; J: TRBJ2-2; CDR3: CAIRPGQPTGELFF
V: TRBV5-1; J: TRBJ1-1; CDR3: CASSLTGTGEMNTEAFF
V: TRBV27; J: TRBJ2-3; CDR3: CASSQLHSTDTQYF
V: TRBV24-1; J: TRBJ1-5; CDR3: CATALGNQPQHF
V: TRBV6-4; J: TRBJ2-3; CDR3: CASSDSIDRGTDTQYF
V: TRBV28; J: TRBJ1-6; CDR3: CASYQDGSSYNSPLHF
V: TRBV15; J: TRBJ2-1; CDR3: CATSRGTDTNNEQFF
V: TRBV7-9; J: TRBJ1-4; CDR3: CASSSGTGYEKLFF